This T cell receptor beta chain came from a study of blood T cell repertoires in COVID-19. Original handling: Estimation of nucleated cell counts was performed using reference gene primer amplification. Libraries were prepared by immunoSEQ multiplex PCR; TCRdb keeps only in-frame clonotypes and omits some of them. The DNA gave D and trimming, while V, J and clone size come from that table. This sample has approximately 20,000 clones, with 70% to 85% found just once. CDR1 is SEHNR, CDR2 FQNEAQ, per germline (reference sequence). This CDR3 spans 15 amino acids. Trimming took 3 bases from V and 3 from J, leaving 13 bases between them.

The V call is TRBV7-9, the J call TRBJ2-3, with TRBD2 as a possible D gene (5 bases). The origin of this receptor is a human donor in a cohort sampled during active COVID-19. Material: peripheral blood. Written as DNA, the CDR3 is TGTGCCAGCAGCTTGGGCACCCTAGCTACAGATACGCAGTATTTT. Its translation is CASSLGTLATDTQYF.